This T cell receptor (beta chain) was identified in a study of T cell responses to AZD1222 COVID-19 vaccine. Remarks on this clone: Its antigen is not known.

V dropped 0 bases and J dropped 2 bases, with 9 bases sitting between them. Germline V gene lookup returns CDR1 ENHRY and CDR2 SYGVKD. This CDR3 has 15 residues. Study-wide findings and caveats: Nearly half of spike-specific TCRs reportedly target unmutated variant regions.

Measured with immunoSEQ multiplex PCR; TCRdb has only the in-frame clones, and not every one. Of around 69,000 clones listed, about 88% are singletons. The clonotype originates from an adult in good health. Sequences were derived from peripheral blood, sampled on day 0 of AZD1222 vaccination. This chain uses TRBV10-3 with TRBJ2-3; TRBD1 might be the D (5 bases). CDR3 in amino acids: CAISESGGHTDTQYF. The CDR3 DNA follows: TGTGCCATCAGTGAGTCGGGCGGACACACAGATACGCAGTATTTT.